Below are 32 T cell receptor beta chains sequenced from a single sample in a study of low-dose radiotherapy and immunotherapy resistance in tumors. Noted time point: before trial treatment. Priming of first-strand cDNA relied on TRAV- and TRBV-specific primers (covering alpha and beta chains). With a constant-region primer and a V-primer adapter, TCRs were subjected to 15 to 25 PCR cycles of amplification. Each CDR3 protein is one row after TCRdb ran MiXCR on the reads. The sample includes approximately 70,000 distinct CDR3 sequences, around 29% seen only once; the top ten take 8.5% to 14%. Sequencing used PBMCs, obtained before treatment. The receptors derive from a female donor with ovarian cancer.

Here the CDR3 reads CASSQDPRGQETQYF. DNA for the CDR3: TGCGCCAGCAGCCAAGATCCCCGGGGCCAAGAGACCCAGTACTTC. The V and J genes are TRBV4-3 and TRBJ2-5, with D perhaps matching TRBD2 (5 bases). The germline V gene encodes CDR1 LGHNA and CDR2 YSLEER. Deletions cut 0 bases from V and 1 base from J, with 9 bases between. CDR3 size: 15 residues.

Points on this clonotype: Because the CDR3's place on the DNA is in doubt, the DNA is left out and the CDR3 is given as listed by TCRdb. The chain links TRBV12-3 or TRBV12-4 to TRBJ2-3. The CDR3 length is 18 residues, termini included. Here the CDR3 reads CASSIVNEQFFGPDTQYF.

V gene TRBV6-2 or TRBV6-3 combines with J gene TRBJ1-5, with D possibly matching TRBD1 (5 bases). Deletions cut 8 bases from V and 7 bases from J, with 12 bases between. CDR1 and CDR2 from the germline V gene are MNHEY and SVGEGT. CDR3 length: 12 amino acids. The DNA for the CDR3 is TGTGCCAGCCGGGGGGGAGTGCAGCCCCAGCATTTT. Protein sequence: CASRGGVQPQHF.

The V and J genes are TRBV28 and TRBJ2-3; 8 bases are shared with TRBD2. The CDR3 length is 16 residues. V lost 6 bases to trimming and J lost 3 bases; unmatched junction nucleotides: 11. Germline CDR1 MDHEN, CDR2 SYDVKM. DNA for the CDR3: TGTGCCAGCAGACCGGGGGGGGTAAGGCGTACAGATACGCAGTATTTT. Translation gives CASRPGGVRRTDTQYF.

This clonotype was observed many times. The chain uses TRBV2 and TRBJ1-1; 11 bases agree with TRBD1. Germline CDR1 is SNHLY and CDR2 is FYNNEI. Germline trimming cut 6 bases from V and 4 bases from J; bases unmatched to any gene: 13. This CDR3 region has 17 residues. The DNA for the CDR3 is TGTGCCAGCAGGCCTCCCTCGCCCGGGACAGGGGGCACTGAAGCTTTCTTT. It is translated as CASRPPSPGTGGTEAFF.

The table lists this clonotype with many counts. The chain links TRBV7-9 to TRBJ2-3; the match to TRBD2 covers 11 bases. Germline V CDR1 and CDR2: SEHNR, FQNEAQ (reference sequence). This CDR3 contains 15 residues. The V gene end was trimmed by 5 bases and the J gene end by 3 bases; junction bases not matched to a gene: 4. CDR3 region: CASSITSGGTDTQYF. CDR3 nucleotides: TGTGCCAGCAGCATAACTAGCGGGGGAACAGATACGCAGTATTTT.

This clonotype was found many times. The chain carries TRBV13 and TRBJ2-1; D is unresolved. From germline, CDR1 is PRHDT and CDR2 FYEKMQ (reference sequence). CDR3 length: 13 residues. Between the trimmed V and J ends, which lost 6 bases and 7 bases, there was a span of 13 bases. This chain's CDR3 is CASRSVTFNEQFF. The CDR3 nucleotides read TGTGCCAGCAGGTCAGTGACCTTTAATGAGCAGTTCTTC. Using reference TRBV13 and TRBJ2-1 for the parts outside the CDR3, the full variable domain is AAGVIQSPRHLIKEKRETATLKCYPIPRHDTVYWYQQGPGQDPQFLISFYEKMQSDKGSIPDRFSAQQFSDYHSELNMSSLELGDSALYFCASRSVTFNEQFFGPGTRLTVL.

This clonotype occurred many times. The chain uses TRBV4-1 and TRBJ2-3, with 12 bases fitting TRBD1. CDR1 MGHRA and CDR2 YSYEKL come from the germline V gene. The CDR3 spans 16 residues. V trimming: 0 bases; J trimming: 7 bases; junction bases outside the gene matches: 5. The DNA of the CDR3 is TGCGCCAGCAGCCAAGACGTGGGACAGGGGGCCTATACGCAGTATTTT. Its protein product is CASSQDVGQGAYTQYF.

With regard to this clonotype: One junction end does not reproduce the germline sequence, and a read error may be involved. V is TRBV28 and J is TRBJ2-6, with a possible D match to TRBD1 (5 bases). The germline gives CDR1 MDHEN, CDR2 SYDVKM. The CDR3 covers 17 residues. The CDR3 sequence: CASSLVSGLEGANALTF. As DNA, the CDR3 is TGTGCCAGCAGTTTAGTCTCCGGGCTAGAAGGGGCCAACGCCCTGACTTTC.

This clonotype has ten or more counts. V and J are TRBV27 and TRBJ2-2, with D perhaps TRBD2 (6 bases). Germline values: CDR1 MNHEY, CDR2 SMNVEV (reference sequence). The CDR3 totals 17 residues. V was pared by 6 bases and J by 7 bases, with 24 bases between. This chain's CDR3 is CASRRGDLVGGSGELFF. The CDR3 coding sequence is TGTGCCAGCAGAAGGGGTGATTTGGTCGGAGGGAGCGGGGAGCTGTTTTTT.

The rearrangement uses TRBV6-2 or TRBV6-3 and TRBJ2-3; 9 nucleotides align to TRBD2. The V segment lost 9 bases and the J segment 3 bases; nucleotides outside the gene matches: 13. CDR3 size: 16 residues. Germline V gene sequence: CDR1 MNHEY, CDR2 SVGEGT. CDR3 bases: TGTGCCAGTAATTACCGGACTAGCGACGGAACAGATACGCAGTATTTT. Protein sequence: CASNYRTSDGTDTQYF.

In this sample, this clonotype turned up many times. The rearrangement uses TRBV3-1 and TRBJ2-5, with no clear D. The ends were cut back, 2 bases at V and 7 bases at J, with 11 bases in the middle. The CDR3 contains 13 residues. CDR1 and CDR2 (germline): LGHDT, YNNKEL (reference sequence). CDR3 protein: CASSQNGDWTQYF. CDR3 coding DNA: TGTGCCAGCAGCCAAAATGGTGATTGGACCCAGTACTTC.

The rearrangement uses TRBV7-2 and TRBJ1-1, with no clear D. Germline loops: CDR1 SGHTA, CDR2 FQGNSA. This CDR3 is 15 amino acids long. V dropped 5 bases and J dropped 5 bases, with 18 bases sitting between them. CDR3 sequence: CASSLLRGRLTEAFF. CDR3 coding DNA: TGTGCCAGCAGCCTGCTCCGGGGTAGACTAACTGAAGCTTTCTTT. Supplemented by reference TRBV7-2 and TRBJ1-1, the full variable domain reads GAGVSQSPSNKVTEKGKDVELRCDPISGHTALYWYRQSLGQGLEFLIYFQGNSAPDKSGLPSDRFSAERTGGSVSTLTIQRTQQEDSAVYLCASSLLRGRLTEAFFGQGTRLTVV.

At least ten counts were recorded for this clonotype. The CDR3 protein is CASSPGGAFDTQYF. The CDR3 nucleotides are TGTGCCAGCAGCCCGGGGGGGGCGTTCGATACGCAGTATTTT. V is TRBV28 and J is TRBJ2-3; 8 nucleotides match TRBD2. Germline trimming cut 6 bases from V and 6 bases from J; bases unmatched to any gene: 8. CDR3 length: 14 amino acids. Germline lookup yields CDR1 MDHEN and CDR2 SYDVKM.

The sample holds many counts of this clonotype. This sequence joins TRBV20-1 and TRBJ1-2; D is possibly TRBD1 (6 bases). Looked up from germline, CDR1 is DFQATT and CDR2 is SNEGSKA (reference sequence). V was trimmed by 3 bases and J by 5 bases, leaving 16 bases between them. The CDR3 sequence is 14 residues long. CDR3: CSASPDSFLYGYTF. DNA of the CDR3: TGCAGTGCTAGCCCGGACAGCTTTCTTTATGGCTACACCTTC.

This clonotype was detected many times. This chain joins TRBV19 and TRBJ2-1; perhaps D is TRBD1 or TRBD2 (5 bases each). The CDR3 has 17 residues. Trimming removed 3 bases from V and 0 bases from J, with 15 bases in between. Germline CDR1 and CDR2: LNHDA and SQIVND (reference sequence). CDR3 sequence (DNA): TGTGCCAGTAGTATCCTTGGGGACCCGAGCTCCTACAATGAGCAGTTCTTC. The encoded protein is CASSILGDPSSYNEQFF.

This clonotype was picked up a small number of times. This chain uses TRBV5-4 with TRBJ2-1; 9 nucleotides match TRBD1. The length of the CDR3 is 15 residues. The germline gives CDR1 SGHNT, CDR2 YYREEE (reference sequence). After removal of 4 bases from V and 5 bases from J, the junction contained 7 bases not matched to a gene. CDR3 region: CASSAQTGGHNEQFF. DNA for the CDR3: TGTGCCAGCAGCGCCCAGACAGGGGGACACAATGAGCAGTTCTTC.

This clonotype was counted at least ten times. Here the CDR3 reads CASSATTGLAYEQYF. The DNA of the CDR3 is TGCGCCAGCAGCGCAACCACCGGGCTCGCCTACGAGCAGTACTTC. The rearrangement links TRBV5-1 to TRBJ2-7; D is ambiguous. The germline V and J ends were trimmed by 4 bases and 2 bases, with 16 bases remaining between them. Germline-derived CDR1 and CDR2 are SGHRS and YFSETQ. The CDR3 contains 15 residues.

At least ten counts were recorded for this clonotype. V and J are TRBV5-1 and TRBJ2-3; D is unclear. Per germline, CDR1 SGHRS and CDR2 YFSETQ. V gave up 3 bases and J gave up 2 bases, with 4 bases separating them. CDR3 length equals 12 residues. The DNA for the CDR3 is TGCGCCAGCAGCTCGAACACAGATACGCAGTATTTT. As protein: CASSSNTDTQYF. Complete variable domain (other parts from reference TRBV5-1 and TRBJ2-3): KAGVTQTPRYLIKTRGQQVTLSCSPISGHRSVSWYQQTPGQGLQFLFEYFSETQRNKGNFPGRFSGRQFSNSRSEMNVSTLELGDSALYLCASSSNTDTQYFGPGTRLTVL.

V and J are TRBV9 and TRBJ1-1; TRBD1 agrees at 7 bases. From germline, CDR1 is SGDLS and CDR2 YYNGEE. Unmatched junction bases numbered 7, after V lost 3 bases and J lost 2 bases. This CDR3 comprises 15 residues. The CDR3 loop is CASSALGQPNTEAFF. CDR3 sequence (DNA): TGTGCCAGCAGCGCCCTGGGACAGCCTAACACTGAAGCTTTCTTT.

CDR3 amino acids: CASSRGRTSWDTQYF. CDR3 bases: TGTGCCAGCAGCCGGGGAAGGACTAGTTGGGATACGCAGTATTTT. The gene calls are TRBV7-8 and TRBJ2-3; TRBD2 aligns across 7 bases. This CDR3 has 15 residues. Unmatched junction bases numbered 11, after V lost 5 bases and J lost 6 bases. CDR1 is SGHVS, CDR2 FQNEAQ, per germline.

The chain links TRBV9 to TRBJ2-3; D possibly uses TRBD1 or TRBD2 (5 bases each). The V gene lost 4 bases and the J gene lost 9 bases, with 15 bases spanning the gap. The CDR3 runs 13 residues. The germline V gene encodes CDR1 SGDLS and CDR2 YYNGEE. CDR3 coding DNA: TGTGCCAGCAGCCCCCCCGGGTGGGGGACGCAGTATTTT. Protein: CASSPPGWGTQYF.

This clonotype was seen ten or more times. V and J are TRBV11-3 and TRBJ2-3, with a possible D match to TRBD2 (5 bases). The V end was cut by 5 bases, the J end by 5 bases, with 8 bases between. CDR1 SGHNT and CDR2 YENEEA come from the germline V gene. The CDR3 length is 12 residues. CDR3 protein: CASSPAGDTQYF. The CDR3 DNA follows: TGTGCCAGCAGCCCGGCGGGAGATACGCAGTATTTT.

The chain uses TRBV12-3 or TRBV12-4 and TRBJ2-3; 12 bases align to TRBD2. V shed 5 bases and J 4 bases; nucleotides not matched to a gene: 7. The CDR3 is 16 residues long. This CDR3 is CASSRVLAGGPDTQYF. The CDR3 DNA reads TGTGCCAGCAGTCGCGTTCTAGCGGGAGGGCCAGATACGCAGTATTTT.

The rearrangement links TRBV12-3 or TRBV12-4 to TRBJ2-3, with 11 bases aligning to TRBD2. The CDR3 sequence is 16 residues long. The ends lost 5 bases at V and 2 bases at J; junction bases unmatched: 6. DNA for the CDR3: TGTGCCAGCAGTGCAACTAGCGGGGGTTTCACAGATACGCAGTATTTT. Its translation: CASSATSGGFTDTQYF.

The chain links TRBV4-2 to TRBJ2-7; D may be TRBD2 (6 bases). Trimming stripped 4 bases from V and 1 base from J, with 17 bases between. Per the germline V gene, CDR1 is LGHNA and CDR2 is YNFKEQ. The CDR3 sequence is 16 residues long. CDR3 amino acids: CASSRLLASPSYEQYF. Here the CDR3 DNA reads TGTGCCAGCAGCCGACTTCTAGCGTCCCCATCCTACGAGCAGTACTTC.

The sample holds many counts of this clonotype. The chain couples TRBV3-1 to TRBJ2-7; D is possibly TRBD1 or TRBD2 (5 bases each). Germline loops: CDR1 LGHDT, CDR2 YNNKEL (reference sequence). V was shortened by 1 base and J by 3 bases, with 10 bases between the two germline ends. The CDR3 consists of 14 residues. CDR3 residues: CASSQVGADYEQYF. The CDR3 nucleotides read TGTGCCAGCAGCCAAGTCGGGGCGGACTACGAGCAGTACTTC.

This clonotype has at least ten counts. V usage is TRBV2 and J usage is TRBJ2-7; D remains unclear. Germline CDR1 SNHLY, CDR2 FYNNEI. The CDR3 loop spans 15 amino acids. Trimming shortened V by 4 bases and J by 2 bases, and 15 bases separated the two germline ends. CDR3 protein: CASSVVGLPTYEQYF. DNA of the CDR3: TGTGCCAGCAGTGTGGTGGGCCTACCCACCTACGAGCAGTACTTC.

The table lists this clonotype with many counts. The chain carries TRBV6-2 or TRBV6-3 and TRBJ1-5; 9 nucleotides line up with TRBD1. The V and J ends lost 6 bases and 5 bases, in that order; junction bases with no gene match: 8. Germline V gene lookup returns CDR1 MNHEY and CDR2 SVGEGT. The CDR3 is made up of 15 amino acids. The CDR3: CASSQPGQGYQPQHF. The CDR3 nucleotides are TGTGCCAGCAGCCAACCGGGACAGGGATATCAGCCCCAGCATTTT.

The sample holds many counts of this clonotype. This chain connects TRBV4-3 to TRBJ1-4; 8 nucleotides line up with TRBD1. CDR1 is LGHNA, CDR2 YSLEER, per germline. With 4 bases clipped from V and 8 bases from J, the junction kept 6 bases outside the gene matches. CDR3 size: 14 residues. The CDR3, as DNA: TGCGCCAGCAGCCCGTCGCAGGGGGCAGAAAAACTGTTTTTT. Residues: CASSPSQGAEKLFF.

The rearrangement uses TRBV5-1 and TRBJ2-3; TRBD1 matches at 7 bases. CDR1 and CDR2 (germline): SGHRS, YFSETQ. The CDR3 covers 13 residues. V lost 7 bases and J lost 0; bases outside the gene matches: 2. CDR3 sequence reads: CASWTGSTDTQYF. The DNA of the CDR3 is TGCGCCAGCTGGACAGGAAGCACAGATACGCAGTATTTT.

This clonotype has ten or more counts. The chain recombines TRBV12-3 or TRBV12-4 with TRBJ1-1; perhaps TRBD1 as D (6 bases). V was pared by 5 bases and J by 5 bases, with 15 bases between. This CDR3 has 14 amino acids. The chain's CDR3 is CASSGPQGGTEAFF. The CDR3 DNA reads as TGTGCCAGCAGTGGACCCCAAGGGGGGACTGAAGCTTTCTTT.